Listed here are 6 T cell receptor beta chains from one sample, sequenced in a study of shared clonotypes between healthy human individuals. Sequencing used immunoSEQ multiplex PCR; TCRdb keeps in-frame clones, though not all of them. The data contain 400,000 to 600,000 clones, over 75% of them singletons. The sequenced material came from PBMCs. These TCRs come from a middle-aged woman in good health. Some clones in this sample may be carry-over from other donors' samples.

The table lists this clone with a few counts. The CDR3 sequence is CASSIYARQPNTEAFF. DNA for the CDR3: TGTGCCAGTAGTATTTACGCCCGGCAGCCGAACACTGAAGCTTTCTTT. The chain recombines TRBV19 with TRBJ1-1; D ambiguous. The CDR3 extends over 16 amino acids. Germline V gives CDR1 LNHDA, CDR2 SQIVND (reference sequence). V was shortened by 3 bases and J by 1 base, with 15 bases between the two germline ends.

The rearrangement joins TRBV11-3 to TRBJ2-3, with 11 bases identical to TRBD2. V gave up 5 bases and J gave up 2 bases; unmatched junction bases: 9. The CDR3 consists of 17 residues. Germline assignment: CDR1 SGHNT and CDR2 YENEEA. CDR3 region: CASSPGTSGHTTDTQYF. In nucleotides, the CDR3 is TGTGCCAGCAGCCCCGGGACTAGCGGTCATACCACAGATACGCAGTATTTT.

The chain combines TRBV9 with TRBJ2-7, with 7 bases aligning to TRBD2. J gave up 5 bases and V 5 bases, and 10 bases lay outside the gene matches. The germline gives CDR1 SGDLS, CDR2 YYNGEE. The CDR3 is 14 residues long. This CDR3 reads CASSPRSGINEQYF. For the CDR3, the DNA is TGTGCCAGCAGTCCCAGAAGCGGGATCAACGAGCAGTACTTC.

V and J are TRBV28 and TRBJ2-7; 7 bases are a match to TRBD2. Trimming took 8 bases from V and 3 from J; bases not matched to a gene: 4. This CDR3 comprises 12 residues. Germline loops: CDR1 MDHEN, CDR2 SYDVKM. The CDR3 is CASVGGFYEQYF. In DNA, the CDR3 is TGTGCCAGCGTGGGGGGGTTCTACGAGCAGTACTTC.

The chain recombines TRBV11-3 with TRBJ2-1; 11 nucleotides agree with TRBD2. The germline CDR1 and CDR2 sequences are SGHNT and YENEEA. After removal of 4 bases from V and 5 bases from J, the junction contained 4 bases not matched to a gene. The CDR3 is 15 residues long. CDR3 residues: CASSSGLAGDNEQFF. CDR3 coding DNA: TGTGCCAGCAGCTCCGGACTAGCGGGCGACAATGAGCAGTTCTTC.

The chain is built from TRBV5-1 and TRBJ1-4, with TRBD1 identical over 7 bases. Germline V gene lookup returns CDR1 SGHRS and CDR2 YFSETQ. J was trimmed by 1 base and V by 5 bases; bases with no gene match: 5. The CDR3 is 15 residues long. CDR3 DNA: TGCGCCAGCAGACAGACAGGGCAAACTAATGAAAAACTGTTTTTT. Residues: CASRQTGQTNEKLFF.